This T cell receptor beta chain was recovered during a study of Ad26.COV2.S vaccination and SARS-CoV-2 variants. Overall study context: Donor got 5x10^10 or 1x10^11 viral particles of Ad26.COV2.S.

The treatment here: some 19 received Ad26.COV2.S at low or high dose, single or two shots; about 5 received placebo; per-sample allocation not given. Day 63 after the first vaccine or placebo injection was the time point for sampling. Libraries were prepared by immunoSEQ multiplex PCR; TCRdb keeps only in-frame clonotypes and omits some of them. The table has 400,000 to 450,000 clones, around nine tenths seen once. This CDR3 region has 14 residues. Trimming left V 2 bases short and J 0 bases short, with 5 bases between. The germline V gene encodes CDR1 MNHEY and CDR2 SVGAGI. As regards this clone: Other DNA sequences of this sample code for an identical CDR3.

The sequencing used peripheral blood, collected in a trial of Ad26.COV2.S vaccine versus placebo. The TCR comes from a person between 18 and 59 years old who received the Ad26.COV2.S COVID-19 vaccine or a placebo. This rearrangement joins TRBV6-5 to TRBJ1-5; no firm D call. The CDR3 DNA reads TGTGCCAGCAGTTACAGCTATAGCAATCAGCCCCAGCATTTT. Its translation is CASSYSYSNQPQHF.